The T cell receptor beta chain described here comes from a study of neurological immune-mediated disorders. This clonotype was counted at least ten times. Its matching antigen is unknown. Study-wide results and limits: Grouping of repertoires by phylogeny put those of 18 of 34 multiple sclerosis patients into a single related-CDR3 cluster, a possible signature. For the multiple sclerosis repertoire cluster, no association with any clinical or MRI feature was found. The greatest TCR clonal expansion occurred in HTLV-1-associated myelopathy and the least in multiple sclerosis, which fell below healthy controls.

The CDR3 has 15 residues. V dropped 1 base and J dropped 0 bases, with 9 bases sitting between them. Germline V CDR1 and CDR2: SGHDN, FVKESK. MiXCR, applied by TCRdb to the 5' RACE reads, yields one record per CDR3 protein. Of 50,000 to 80,000 distinct CDR3 sequences in the sample, 4.5% were seen once. The chain joins TRBV14 to TRBJ1-1, with D unclear. The sequenced material came from PBMCs. The origin of this receptor is a man between 25 and 39 years old with multiple sclerosis. CDR3 nucleotide sequence: TGTGCCAGCAGCCAAGTCCCGGGGATGAACACTGAAGCTTTCTTT. This translates into CASSQVPGMNTEAFF.